The rows below give T cell receptor beta chains drawn from one sample of a study of T cells in tumors after PD-1 blockade. The table came from immunoSEQ multiplex PCR; TCRdb's copy has only in-frame clones and leaves some out. The sample has over 60,000 clones; roughly 70% are singletons. The sequencing used PBMCs, collected after anti-PD-1 treatment. The receptors originated from a human donor with basal cell carcinoma. CDR3s include the opening cysteine and the closing phenylalanine or tryptophan. The D gene is left open where the match is weak. Only some rows state a clone size, as once, few, many or a class for expanded clones.

CDR3aa: CAWSYQRRPASYNEQFF; CDR3nt: TGTGCCTGGAGCTACCAGCGGCGACCGGCCTCCTACAATGAGCAGTTCTTC; v_gene: TRBV30; d_gene: NA; j_gene: TRBJ2-1; abundance: NA
CDR3aa: CAGQGAGTGELFF; CDR3nt: TGTGCCGGTCAGGGGGCAGGCACCGGGGAGCTGTTTTTT; v_gene: TRBV7-6; d_gene: TRBD1; j_gene: TRBJ2-2; abundance: NA
CDR3aa: CSVWWTGEYGYTF; CDR3nt: TGCAGCGTCTGGTGGACAGGGGAATATGGCTACACCTTC; v_gene: TRBV29-1; d_gene: TRBD1; j_gene: TRBJ1-2; abundance: NA
CDR3aa: CASSVSGGRETQYF; CDR3nt: TGTGCCAGCAGCGTATCGGGGGGACGAGAGACCCAGTACTTC; v_gene: TRBV9; d_gene: TRBD2; j_gene: TRBJ2-5; abundance: NA
CDR3aa: CASSLRSGGLNEQFF; CDR3nt: TGTGCCAGCAGCTTACGATCGGGGGGGCTGAATGAGCAGTTCTTC; v_gene: TRBV11-3; d_gene: TRBD2; j_gene: TRBJ2-1; abundance: NA
CDR3aa: CASSISGTGENEQYF; CDR3nt: TGTGCCAGTAGTATTTCTGGGACAGGGGAGAACGAGCAGTACTTC; v_gene: TRBV19; d_gene: TRBD1; j_gene: TRBJ2-7; abundance: NA
CDR3aa: CASSLYGGMDKETQYF; CDR3nt: TGTGCCAGCAGCTTGTACGGAGGGATGGACAAAGAGACCCAGTACTTC; v_gene: TRBV5-8; d_gene: NA; j_gene: TRBJ2-5; abundance: few
CDR3aa: CASSLVEGYNEQFF; CDR3nt: TGTGCCAGCAGCTTGGTGGAAGGATACAATGAGCAGTTCTTC; v_gene: TRBV7-8; d_gene: NA; j_gene: TRBJ2-1; abundance: NA
CDR3aa: CASSLDPLRGGSYNEQFF; CDR3nt: TGCGCCAGCAGCTTGGACCCCTTGAGGGGGGGCTCCTACAATGAGCAGTTCTTC; v_gene: TRBV5-1; d_gene: NA; j_gene: TRBJ2-1; abundance: NA
CDR3aa: CASSLPQPNTEAFF; CDR3nt: TGTGCCAGCAGCCTTCCACAGCCGAACACTGAAGCTTTCTTT; v_gene: TRBV7-2; d_gene: NA; j_gene: TRBJ1-1; abundance: NA
CDR3aa: CASSVAGGQETQYF; CDR3nt: TGTGCCAGCAGCGTAGCGGGGGGGCAAGAGACCCAGTACTTC; v_gene: TRBV7-2; d_gene: TRBD2; j_gene: TRBJ2-5; abundance: NA
CDR3aa: CSVGTTNYGYTF; CDR3nt: TGCAGCGTTGGGACAACGAACTATGGCTACACCTTC; v_gene: TRBV29-1; d_gene: NA; j_gene: TRBJ1-2; abundance: NA
CDR3aa: CASSARGGGGGEQFF; CDR3nt: TGTGCCAGCAGCGCCCGAGGTGGCGGAGGTGGTGAGCAGTTCTTC; v_gene: TRBV5-8; d_gene: NA; j_gene: TRBJ2-1; abundance: NA
CDR3aa: CASSFTGGGDEQYF; CDR3nt: TGTGCCAGCAGTTTTACAGGGGGCGGGGACGAGCAGTACTTC; v_gene: TRBV28; d_gene: TRBD1; j_gene: TRBJ2-7; abundance: few
CDR3aa: CASREGRRNTEAFF; CDR3nt: TGTGCCAGCAGGGAGGGGCGGCGGAACACTGAAGCTTTCTTT; v_gene: TRBV6-5; d_gene: NA; j_gene: TRBJ1-1; abundance: few
CDR3aa: CASSQVAGGNQPQHF; CDR3nt: TGTGCCAGCAGCCAAGTGGCGGGAGGCAATCAGCCCCAGCATTTT; v_gene: TRBV3-1/TRBV3-2; d_gene: NA; j_gene: TRBJ1-5; abundance: NA
CDR3aa: CASSGQGGYSPLHF; CDR3nt: TGCGCCAGCAGCGGACAGGGGGGATATTCACCCCTCCACTTT; v_gene: TRBV5-1; d_gene: TRBD1; j_gene: TRBJ1-6; abundance: NA